This record looks at one TCR beta chain sequence and its context. Antigen specificity is unknown. The record originates from a study of shared clonotypes between healthy human individuals. Study as a whole: CD4 naive cells filled three plates per donor, CD4 memory three, CD8 naive two and CD8 memory one.

Regarding the study as a whole: The generation probabilities recorded for non-shared clonotypes fell below those of clonotypes shared by all four donors.

TCRdb keeps only in-frame clones here, not all; method: immunoSEQ multiplex PCR. Of over a million clones in the sample, approximately 80% were seen once. The origin of this receptor is a man aged 18 to 35 in good health. Some clones in this sample may be carry-over from other donors' samples. The sample taken for sequencing was memory CD4+ T cells from PBMCs. Subset denoted: CD45RA-negative fraction.

The DNA of the CDR3 is TGTGCCATCAGTGTAAGCTCCTACAATGAGCAGTTCTTC. Translating gives CAISVSSYNEQFF. V gene TRBV10-3 combines with J gene TRBJ2-1; D remains ambiguous. The V gene's germline CDR1 is ENHRY and CDR2 SYGVKD. V lost 4 bases to trimming and J lost 0 bases, with 4 bases between them. This CDR3 has 13 amino acids.